The source of this T cell receptor (beta chain) is a study of T-cell memory formation after mild COVID-19. Whole-study context: Each donor largely had its own TCR clusters. Study outcomes and limitations: Clones which contracted sat mainly in CM and EM if CD4+, and in EMRA if CD8+.

As concerns this clonotype: Its antigen is unidentified.

A 5'RACE reaction primed in the constant segment made cDNA libraries of TCR alpha and TCR beta, and these carried sample barcodes and UMIs. One entry per CDR3 protein, called by TCRdb with MiXCR from the 5' RACE reads. The sample records under 400,000 distinct CDR3 sequences, 20% to 25% being singletons. Trimming took 4 bases from V and 4 from J; bases not matched to a gene: 10. CDR1 is KGHDR and CDR2 is SFDVKD in the germline V gene. The CDR3 is 17 amino acids. The sequence was collected from an adult woman who had mild COVID-19 (a few samples of this study predate the infection). Cell type and time point are not known. This chain joins TRBV24-1 and TRBJ2-1; 9 nucleotides match TRBD1. The sample was PBMCs or a T cell subset sorted from them (not recorded which). The CDR3 reads CATSDLGQGVGYNEQFF. CDR3 bases: TGTGCCACCAGTGACCTGGGACAGGGTGTCGGGTACAATGAGCAGTTCTTC.